Below, 12 T cell receptor beta chains from the same sample are listed, as sequenced in a study of blood T cell repertoires in COVID-19. TCRdb keeps only in-frame clones here, not all; method: immunoSEQ multiplex PCR. The data show 210,000 or so clones, 75% to 85% seen once. Material for sequencing was PBMCs or T cells enriched from blood (not recorded which). The receptor set was obtained from a man aged 25-45 years with acute COVID-19.

The count of this clone is one. This chain joins TRBV6-5 and TRBJ1-1; D not certain. Germline-derived CDR1 and CDR2 are MNHEY and SVGAGI. Trimming pared 4 bases from V and 6 bases from J, leaving 15 bases between. The CDR3 runs to 14 residues. The CDR3 DNA is TGTGCCAGCAGTTTACTCATTACTTCATCTGAAGCTTTCTTT. Its translation is CASSLLITSSEAFF.

This sequence joins TRBV5-4 and TRBJ2-7; D call uncertain. The CDR3 covers 14 residues. Germline loops: CDR1 SGHNT, CDR2 YYREEE (reference sequence). The V end lost 7 bases, the J end lost 1 base, and 15 bases lay between the germline ends. The CDR3, as DNA: TGTGCCAGCTCGGGTGGCCCGATTTCCTACGAGCAGTACTTC. Translating gives CASSGGPISYEQYF.

The chain couples TRBV6-5 to TRBJ2-7; D remains ambiguous. The V end was cut by 10 bases, the J end by 5 bases, with 21 bases between. The germline gives CDR1 MNHEY, CDR2 SVGAGI. CDR3 length: 14 residues. The CDR3 sequence is CATNPPRVPHEQYF. The CDR3 DNA follows: TGTGCCACAAACCCCCCCCGGGTACCCCACGAGCAGTACTTC.

This chain connects TRBV5-1 to TRBJ2-3; perhaps TRBD1 as D (5 bases). Per the germline V gene, CDR1 is SGHRS and CDR2 is YFSETQ. The CDR3 loop spans 15 amino acids. The germline V and J ends were trimmed by 2 bases and 6 bases, with 16 bases remaining between them. The CDR3 DNA reads as TGCGCCAGCAGCTTCTTGGACACGCCCCCGGATACGCAGTATTTT. Translation: CASSFLDTPPDTQYF.

V and J are TRBV29-1 and TRBJ2-1, with 11 bases matching TRBD2. The trim removed 4 bases at V and 9 bases at J, leaving 5 bases unmatched. The CDR3 extends over 13 amino acids. Germline assignment: CDR1 SQVTM and CDR2 ANQGSEA. CDR3 DNA sequence: TGCAGCGTTGGTAGCGGGGGGGCTCGTGAGCAGTTCTTC. This encodes CSVGSGGAREQFF.

V is TRBV5-1 and J is TRBJ2-5; TRBD2 agrees at 9 bases. The V gene end was trimmed by 4 bases and the J gene end by 2 bases; junction bases not matched to a gene: 9. Germline assignment: CDR1 SGHRS and CDR2 YFSETQ. The CDR3 consists of 16 residues. CDR3 residues: CASSPVTSGFQETQYF. The CDR3 nucleotides are TGCGCCAGCAGCCCCGTAACTAGCGGGTTTCAAGAGACCCAGTACTTC.

J is TRBJ1-5 and V is TRBV13; tentatively, D is TRBD1 (5 bases). The CDR3 length is 15 residues. V shed 0 bases and J shed 5 bases, with 11 bases lying between them. Germline loops: CDR1 PRHDT, CDR2 FYEKMQ (reference sequence). For the CDR3, the DNA is TGTGCCAGCAGCTTAGGGTTCGGGGGGGATCAGCCCCAGCATTTT. Amino acid sequence: CASSLGFGGDQPQHF.

V and J are TRBV29-1 and TRBJ2-3, with 10 bases that match TRBD1. The CDR3 is 15 amino acids. V trimming: 8 bases; J trimming: 2 bases; junction bases outside the gene matches: 10. Germline CDR1 SQVTM, CDR2 ANQGSEA. Here the CDR3 reads CSTPGQGIYTDTQYF. The CDR3, as DNA: TGCAGCACCCCGGGACAGGGGATATACACAGATACGCAGTATTTT.

The rearrangement joins TRBV11-2 to TRBJ1-1; no reliable D call. Trimming cost V 1 base and J 9 bases, with 12 bases left between them. Germline V gene sequence: CDR1 SGHAT, CDR2 FQNNGV. The CDR3 is 13 residues long. CDR3 in DNA: TGTGCCAGCAGCTTAGGGCCAAAAGTTAAAGCTTTCTTT. This gives the protein CASSLGPKVKAFF.

The rearrangement links TRBV3-1 (or the pseudogene TRBV3-2) to TRBJ2-3; D remains unclear. Trimming pared 1 base from V and 0 bases from J, leaving 5 bases between. This CDR3 has 14 amino acids. Germline V gene data show CDR1 as LGHDT and CDR2 as YNNKEL (reference sequence). The CDR3 DNA sequence: TGTGCCAGCAGCCAAGTTTCTAGCACAGATACGCAGTATTTT. It yields the protein CASSQVSSTDTQYF.

V usage is TRBV27 and J usage is TRBJ2-7; no firm D call. The CDR3 is made up of 13 amino acids. Germline values: CDR1 MNHEY, CDR2 SMNVEV (reference sequence). V lost 5 bases and J lost 7, with 15 bases in between. This CDR3 is CASSPSRVREQYF. The CDR3 coding sequence is TGTGCCAGCAGTCCGTCCCGGGTTCGGGAGCAGTACTTC.

The chain employs TRBV12-5 and TRBJ1-2; 7 bases match TRBD1. Germline CDR1 is LGHNT and CDR2 is FRNRAP. V was clipped by 7 bases and J by 8 bases; unmatched bases: 7. There are 12 residues in the CDR3. This chain's CDR3 is CASAEGQWGYTF. As DNA, the CDR3 is TGTGCTAGTGCCGAGGGACAGTGGGGCTACACCTTC. The full variable domain, completed using reference TRBV12-5 and TRBJ1-2, is DARVTQTPRHKVTEMGQEVTMRCQPILGHNTVFWYRQTMMQGLELLAYFRNRAPLDDSGMPKDRFSAEMPDATLATLKIQPSEPRDSAVYFCASAEGQWGYTFGSGTRLTVV.